Sequencing of this T cell receptor beta chain was carried out in a study of blood T cell repertoires in COVID-19. Study summary: From T cells, B-cell-depleted T cells, or PBMCs came the material, which was cDNA or gDNA.

The CDR3 consists of 15 residues. V trimming: 0 bases; J trimming: 6 bases; junction bases outside the gene matches: 7. The germline V gene has CDR1 KGHSH and CDR2 LQKENI. Source study methods: Scientists estimated how many nucleated cells there were by amplifying reference gene primers. Method: immunoSEQ multiplex PCR; TCRdb's copy keeps in-frame clones and lacks some. That table furnishes V, J and clone size, whereas the DNA furnished D and trimming. The table lists about 230,000 clones, around 84% of them singletons. This clonotype was sampled from a man in his forties with acute or convalescent COVID-19. The sequenced material came from peripheral blood. The chain recombines TRBV18 with TRBJ1-1; TRBD1 agrees at 7 bases. Here the CDR3 DNA reads TGTGCCAGCTCACCACCGACAGGGTATGGATCTGAAGCTTTCTTT. Translating gives CASSPPTGYGSEAFF.